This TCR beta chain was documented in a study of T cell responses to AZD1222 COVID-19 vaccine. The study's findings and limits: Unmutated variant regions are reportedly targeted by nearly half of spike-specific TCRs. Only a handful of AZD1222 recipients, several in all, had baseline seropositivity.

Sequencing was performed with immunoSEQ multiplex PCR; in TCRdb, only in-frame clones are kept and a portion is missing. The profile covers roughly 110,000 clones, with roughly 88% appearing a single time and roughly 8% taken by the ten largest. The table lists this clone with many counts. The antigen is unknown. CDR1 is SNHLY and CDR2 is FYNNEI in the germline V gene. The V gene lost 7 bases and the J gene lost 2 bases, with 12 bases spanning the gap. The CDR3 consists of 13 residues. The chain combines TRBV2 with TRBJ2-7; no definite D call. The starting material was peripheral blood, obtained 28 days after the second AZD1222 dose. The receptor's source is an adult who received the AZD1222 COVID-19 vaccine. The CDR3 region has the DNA TGTGCCAGCATAAGCGACGGTACCTACGAGCAGTACTTC. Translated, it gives CASISDGTYEQYF.